These 25 T cell receptor beta chains came from one sample sequenced in a study of blood T cell repertoires in COVID-19. Measured with immunoSEQ multiplex PCR; TCRdb has only the in-frame clones, and not every one. The sample records about 190,000 clones, around 84% being singletons. The sequenced material came from peripheral blood. These receptors were collected from a human donor in a cohort sampled during active COVID-19.

This clone has a single count. The chain links TRBV7-8 to TRBJ2-3; the D gene is possibly TRBD2 (7 bases). V shed 6 bases and J shed 9 bases, with 22 bases lying between them. Germline V CDR1 and CDR2: SGHVS, FQNEAQ. CDR3 size: 15 residues. The CDR3 coding sequence is TGTGCCAGCAGTAATCGGGGGGCGTTCGGAGACACGCAGTATTTT. It translates to CASSNRGAFGDTQYF.

This clone was detected a few times. This sequence joins TRBV19 and TRBJ1-1; 10 positions agree with TRBD1. J gave up 5 bases and V 6 bases, and 3 bases lay outside the gene matches. The CDR3 sequence is 13 residues long. Germline V gene lookup returns CDR1 LNHDA and CDR2 SQIVND (reference sequence). This CDR3 is CASRAGQGTEAFF. CDR3 nucleotides: TGTGCCAGTAGGGCGGGACAGGGGACTGAAGCTTTCTTT.

V and J are TRBV7-9 and TRBJ2-1; TRBD2 agrees at 12 bases. CDR3 length: 15 residues. From germline, CDR1 is SEHNR and CDR2 FQNEAQ (reference sequence). V trimming: 5 bases; J trimming: 8 bases; junction bases outside the gene matches: 7. The CDR3 bases are TGTGCCAGCAGCAGGCTAGCGGGGGGGCGACATGAGCAGTTCTTC. This sequence encodes CASSRLAGGRHEQFF.

The gene calls are TRBV7-9 and TRBJ2-1; TRBD2 might be the D (5 bases). Trimming left V 0 bases short and J 9 bases short, with 12 bases between. Per the germline V gene, CDR1 is SEHNR and CDR2 is FQNEAQ (reference sequence). This CDR3 contains 14 residues. CDR3 sequence (DNA): TGTGCCAGCAGCTTAGCGGAGGCAGTCGGTGAGCAGTTCTTC. It specifies CASSLAEAVGEQFF.

J is TRBJ2-7 and V is TRBV3-1 (or the pseudogene TRBV3-2); 8 nucleotides line up with TRBD1. The germline CDR1 and CDR2 sequences are LGHDT and YNNKEL (reference sequence). The CDR3 has 14 residues. The trim removed 5 bases at V and 5 bases at J, leaving 8 bases unmatched. The CDR3: CASSSTDRGHEQYV. The CDR3 region has the DNA TGTGCCAGCAGCTCTACCGACAGGGGACACGAGCAGTACGTC.

This sequence joins TRBV30 and TRBJ2-7, with 8 bases lining up with TRBD1. J gave up 3 bases and V 4 bases, and 2 bases lay outside the gene matches. CDR3 length: 12 residues. Germline CDR1 reads GTSNPN; CDR2 reads SVGIG (reference sequence). The CDR3 nucleotides read TGTGCCTGGATCGGGACAGGCTACGAGCAGTACTTC. Protein product: CAWIGTGYEQYF.

V usage is TRBV29-1 and J usage is TRBJ2-5, with D perhaps matching TRBD2 (6 bases). Germline V gene lookup returns CDR1 SQVTM and CDR2 ANQGSEA. The germline V and J ends were trimmed by 3 bases and 5 bases, with 16 bases remaining between them. The CDR3 length is 14 residues. The CDR3 here is CSVDFGTGVETQYF. The CDR3 bases are TGCAGCGTTGACTTCGGAACGGGAGTGGAGACCCAGTACTTC. Drawing the rest from reference TRBV29-1 and TRBJ2-5, the complete variable domain is SAVISQKPSRDICQRGTSLTIQCQVDSQVTMMFWYRQQPGQSLTLIATANQGSEATYESGFVIDKFPISRPNLTFSTLTVSNMSPEDSSIYLCSVDFGTGVETQYFGPGTRLLVL.

The chain combines TRBV10-1 with TRBJ1-2; 7 bases fit TRBD1. This CDR3 is 13 amino acids long. Germline loops: CDR1 WNHNN, CDR2 SYGVQD (reference sequence). Unmatched junction bases numbered 1, after V lost 2 bases and J lost 4 bases. In DNA form, the CDR3 reads TGCGCCAGCAGTGAGAGACAGGGCTATGGCTACACCTTC. As protein: CASSERQGYGYTF.

This clone was seen a single time. This chain connects TRBV6-6 to TRBJ2-7; 7 bases map to TRBD1. The CDR3 covers 14 residues. The V gene end was trimmed by 2 bases and the J gene end by 6 bases; junction bases not matched to a gene: 7. The V gene's germline CDR1 is MNHNY and CDR2 SVGAGI (reference sequence). The CDR3 sequence is CASSYAGTEGEQYF. The CDR3 bases are TGTGCCAGCAGTTACGCCGGGACAGAAGGCGAGCAGTACTTC.

The chain combines TRBV6-5 with TRBJ2-3; 8 positions match TRBD1. The CDR3 spans 13 residues. Germline V CDR1 and CDR2: MNHEY, SVGAGI. V dropped 8 bases and J dropped 4; count of bases not matched to a gene: 5. The CDR3 nucleotides are TGTGCCAGCGGAGACAGGGGCGCAGATACGCAGTATTTT. It yields the protein CASGDRGADTQYF.

The chain joins TRBV5-1 to TRBJ1-2, with D maybe TRBD1 (5 bases). V was pared by 4 bases and J by 1 base, with 11 bases between. The CDR3 is 14 amino acids. The germline V gene encodes CDR1 SGHRS and CDR2 YFSETQ. CDR3 in DNA: TGCGCCAGCAGCCCGAGACAGAATAACTATGGCTACACCTTC. Its translation is CASSPRQNNYGYTF.

This chain uses TRBV7-2 with TRBJ2-7; possibly TRBD1 for D (7 bases). In germline, CDR1 is SGHTA, CDR2 FQGNSA. The germline V and J ends were trimmed by 3 bases and 3 bases, with 15 bases remaining between them. The CDR3 consists of 15 residues. The DNA of the CDR3 is TGTGCCAGCAGCTTTACCCCAGGGGGGAACTACGAGCAGTACTTC. It specifies CASSFTPGGNYEQYF. Filled out from reference TRBV7-2 and TRBJ2-7, the complete variable domain reads GAGVSQSPSNKVTEKGKDVELRCDPISGHTALYWYRQSLGQGLEFLIYFQGNSAPDKSGLPSDRFSAERTGGSVSTLTIQRTQQEDSAVYLCASSFTPGGNYEQYFGPGTRLTVT.

This chain uses TRBV7-6 with TRBJ2-3, with TRBD1 as a possible D gene (6 bases). Deletions cut 5 bases from V and 9 bases from J, with 18 bases between. The length of the CDR3 is 14 residues. Germline V gives CDR1 SGHVS, CDR2 FNYEAQ. Written as DNA, the CDR3 is TGTGCCAGCAGCATTAATTACGGGCAGGGGACGCAGTATTTT. Its translation is CASSINYGQGTQYF. Full variable domain (remainder filled in from reference TRBV7-6 and TRBJ2-3): GAGVSQSPRYKVTKRGQDVALRCDPISGHVSLYWYRQALGQGPEFLTYFNYEAQQDKSGLPNDRFSAERPEGSISTLTIQRTEQRDSAMYRCASSINYGQGTQYFGPGTRLTVL.

This chain's CDR3 is CASSLGSSGRGEQYF. In DNA form, the CDR3 reads TGTGCCAGCAGCTTGGGCTCTAGCGGGAGGGGCGAGCAGTACTTC. The chain has TRBV5-6 and TRBJ2-7, with 12 bases that match TRBD2. Germline-derived CDR1 and CDR2 are SGHDT and YYEEEE. V shed 0 bases, J shed 6 bases, and the junction held 4 bases outside the gene matches. CDR3 length: 15 residues.

The genes are TRBV19 and TRBJ1-5; 8 positions match TRBD1. Trimming took 5 bases from V and 4 from J; bases not matched to a gene: 10. Germline V gene lookup returns CDR1 LNHDA and CDR2 SQIVND (reference sequence). The CDR3 consists of 16 residues. The CDR3 region is CASSDRGGYNNQPQHF. The CDR3, as DNA: TGTGCCAGTAGTGACAGGGGCGGTTATAATAATCAGCCCCAGCATTTT.

As for this clone: The same CDR3 is also encoded by other DNA sequences in this sample. The genes are TRBV5-1 and TRBJ2-7; 13 nucleotides match TRBD2. Germline CDR1 reads SGHRS; CDR2 reads YFSETQ. The CDR3 is 15 residues long. V was clipped by 0 bases and J by 3 bases; unmatched bases: 0. The CDR3 nucleotides read TGCGCCAGCAGCTTGGGGACTAGCGGGAGCTACGAGCAGTACTTC. As protein: CASSLGTSGSYEQYF.

The chain links TRBV6-5 to TRBJ1-1, with D tentatively TRBD1 (5 bases). The germline V gene encodes CDR1 MNHEY and CDR2 SVGAGI. V was shortened by 6 bases and J by 3 bases, with 14 bases between the two germline ends. The CDR3 contains 14 residues. The CDR3 DNA follows: TGTGCCAGCAGAAGGGTGGGGGGATACACTGAAGCTTTCTTT. Translating gives CASRRVGGYTEAFF.

The chain is built from TRBV11-2 and TRBJ2-7; 11 bases agree with TRBD1. Germline V gene lookup returns CDR1 SGHAT and CDR2 FQNNGV. The J segment lost 3 bases and the V segment lost 5 bases, leaving 9 bases of the junction unmatched. This CDR3 spans 16 amino acids. CDR3 sequence reads: CASSPGTGGGIYEQYV. As DNA, the CDR3 is TGTGCCAGCAGCCCGGGGACAGGGGGAGGCATCTACGAGCAGTACGTC.

This clone appeared once. The CDR3 bases are TGTGCCACCAGCAGAGATGGGCAGATGCTCACAGATACGCAGTATTTT. Translation: CATSRDGQMLTDTQYF. The genes are TRBV15 and TRBJ2-3, with D unresolved. The CDR3 has 16 amino acids. CDR1 is LNHNV and CDR2 is YYDKDF in the germline V gene (reference sequence). V lost 0 bases and J 2 bases, leaving 12 bases between the germline ends.

V usage is TRBV28 and J usage is TRBJ1-1; 7 nucleotides line up with TRBD1. The CDR3 spans 12 residues. The V segment lost 9 bases and the J segment 2 bases; nucleotides outside the gene matches: 3. The germline CDR1 and CDR2 sequences are MDHEN and SYDVKM. The CDR3 nucleotides are TGTGCCAGTAGGACAGGCAACACTGAAGCTTTCTTT. Its protein product is CASRTGNTEAFF.

The rearrangement joins TRBV6-5 to TRBJ2-5; 11 nucleotides line up with TRBD2. J gave up 2 bases and V 6 bases, and 5 bases lay outside the gene matches. This CDR3 is built from 15 residues. Germline CDR1 and CDR2: MNHEY and SVGAGI. The CDR3 DNA sequence: TGTGCCAGCAGAAAGACTAGCGGGGTACAAGAGACCCAGTACTTC. As protein: CASRKTSGVQETQYF.

The chain recombines TRBV12-3 or TRBV12-4 with TRBJ1-1, with D tentatively TRBD1 (5 bases). The CDR3 is 13 residues long. Between the trimmed V and J ends, which lost 6 bases and 5 bases, there was a span of 13 bases. CDR3 sequence reads: CASRQGRWTEAFF. For the CDR3, the DNA is TGTGCCAGCAGGCAGGGTCGTTGGACTGAAGCTTTCTTT.

The rearrangement links TRBV7-2 to TRBJ2-7; possibly TRBD2 for D (6 bases). V was trimmed by 1 base and J by 6 bases, leaving 13 bases between them. CDR1 and CDR2 (germline): SGHTA, FQGNSA. CDR3 length equals 14 residues. The CDR3 sequence: CASSLGTGVGEQYV. DNA of the CDR3: TGTGCCAGCAGCTTAGGAACGGGGGTTGGCGAGCAGTACGTC.

The chain combines TRBV12-3 or TRBV12-4 with TRBJ2-3, with D maybe TRBD1 (6 bases). The CDR3 sequence is 13 residues long. V was pared by 8 bases and J by 2 bases, with 11 bases between. In DNA, the CDR3 is TGTGCCAGCGTTAGGGGGAACACAGATACGCAGTATTTT. It encodes CASVRGNTDTQYF.

The chain employs TRBV19 and TRBJ1-5; D is unresolved. The CDR3 spans 13 residues. Germline assignment: CDR1 LNHDA and CDR2 SQIVND (reference sequence). V was pared by 8 bases and J by 7 bases, with 15 bases between. The CDR3 loop is CASDDGGYQPQHF. As DNA, the CDR3 is TGTGCCAGTGACGACGGAGGGTACCAGCCCCAGCATTTT. Using reference TRBV19 and TRBJ1-5 for the parts outside the CDR3, the full variable domain is DGGITQSPKYLFRKEGQNVTLSCEQNLNHDAMYWYRQDPGQGLRLIYYSQIVNDFQKGDIAEGYSVSREKKESFPLTVTSAQKNPTAFYLCASDDGGYQPQHFGDGTRLSIL.